The rows below give T cell receptor beta chains drawn from one sample of a study of neurological immune-mediated disorders. TCRdb analysed the 5' RACE reads with MiXCR anew, one entry per CDR3 protein. The sample has more than 50,000 distinct CDR3 sequences; 7% to 10% are singletons. The sequencing input was PBMCs. The source is a middle-aged woman in good health. CDR3s include the opening cysteine and the closing phenylalanine or tryptophan. Each record gives: V gene, D gene, J gene, clone size, CDR3 DNA, CDR3 protein. A D gene is named only where the DNA matches it firmly. Size values are once, few and many counts, or a class for expanded clones, and some rows have none.

TRBV5-6	-	TRBJ1-5	many	TGTGCCAGCAGCTCCGGGACAATCTCCCAGCCCCAGCATTTT	CASSSGTISQPQHF
TRBV6-5	-	TRBJ2-7	many	TGTGCCAGCAGTTACTCTCGGAGAGCCTACGAGCAGTACTTC	CASSYSRRAYEQYF
TRBV5-1	TRBD1	TRBJ1-5	many	TGCGCCAGCAGCTGGGGACAGGGGCTAAGCAATCAGCCCCAGCATTTT	CASSWGQGLSNQPQHF
TRBV4-3	-	TRBJ1-6	many	TGCGCCAGCAGCCAAGAAATCAGGAGCTCCTATAATTCACCCCTCCACTTT	CASSQEIRSSYNSPLHF
TRBV5-1	TRBD1	TRBJ1-5	many	TGCGCCAGCAGCTTTACAGGGGGTGAACAGCCCCAGCATTTT	CASSFTGGEQPQHF
TRBV5-1	-	TRBJ2-7	many	TGCGCCAGCAGCTTGGGCTGGACCACCTACGAGCAGTACTTC	CASSLGWTTYEQYF
TRBV27	-	TRBJ1-1	many	TGTGCCAGCAGGGACAGAAACTCGAACACTGAAGCTTTCTTT	CASRDRNSNTEAFF
TRBV10-3	-	TRBJ2-5	many	TGTGCCATCAGAGACGCGGCCAGAGACCAAGAGACCCAGTACTTC	CAIRDAARDQETQYF
TRBV24-1	-	TRBJ1-1	many	TGTGCCACCAGTGATGGGAGAGCATGGAACACTGAAGCTTTCTTT	CATSDGRAWNTEAFF
TRBV2	-	TRBJ2-2	once	TGTGTCAGCAGCTACGCCGGGGAGCTGTTTTTT	CVSSYAGELFF
TRBV12-3/TRBV12-4	-	TRBJ2-3	many	TGTGCCAGCAGAAGTGTCTCAGATACGCAGTATTTT	CASRSVSDTQYF
TRBV4-3	-	TRBJ1-6	many	TGCGCCAGCAGCCAAGATGGGGCAGACACACACAATTCACCCCTCCACTTT	CASSQDGADTHNSPLHF
TRBV7-9	-	TRBJ2-5	-	TGTGCCAGCAGCTTATTAACCCTCCGAGAGACCCAGTACTTC	CASSLLTLRETQYF
TRBV18	TRBD2	TRBJ2-7	-	TGTGCCAGCTCGACGGCGCCTAATAGCGGGACTGGAGGCGAGCAGTACTTC	CASSTAPNSGTGGEQYF
TRBV7-2	-	TRBJ2-2	many	TGTGCCAGCAGCCTCGCCCCCGTCGGGGAGCTGTTTTTT	CASSLAPVGELFF
TRBV10-3	-	TRBJ1-1	many	TGTGCCATCAGGACAGCCCTCATGAACACTGAAGCTTTCTTT	CAIRTALMNTEAFF
TRBV20-1	TRBD1	TRBJ1-6	many	TGCAGTGCCCCGGGACAGGGTAGTTCACCCCTCCACTTT	CSAPGQGSSPLHF
TRBV12-3/TRBV12-4	-	TRBJ2-3	many	TGTGCCAGCAGTATATACAGGGAGACAGATACGCAGTATTTT	CASSIYRETDTQYF
TRBV20-1	TRBD2	TRBJ2-3	many	TGCAGTGCTAGGCCGACTAGCGGGAGGGGAATTTTCCCACATACGCAGTATTTT	CSARPTSGRGIFPHTQYF
TRBV3-1	TRBD2	TRBJ2-5	many	TGTGCCAGCAGCCAAGTGTCCAGCGGGGGGACCCAGTACTTC	CASSQVSSGGTQYF
TRBV20-1	-	TRBJ2-1	many	TGCAGTGCTAGAGAGGTCCGGGCAGCTCTACGATCCTACAATGAGCAGTTCTTC	CSAREVRAALRSYNEQFF
TRBV6-2/TRBV6-3	-	TRBJ2-1	few	TGTGCCAGCAGACTCTTTATGAGGGGCAATGAGCAGTTCTTC	CASRLFMRGNEQFF
TRBV5-1	TRBD1	TRBJ1-1	many	TGCGCCAGCAGCTTAGCAGGGGGGCCAGCCACTGAAGCTTTCTTT	CASSLAGGPATEAFF
TRBV5-1	TRBD1	TRBJ1-1	many	TGCGCCAGCAGCTTCCAACAGACAGGGGCGAACACTGAAGCTTTCTTT	CASSFQQTGANTEAFF
TRBV7-2	TRBD1	TRBJ2-7	many	TGTGCCAGCAGCCCAAACAGGGGATCCGAGCAGTACTTC	CASSPNRGSEQYF
TRBV20-1	-	TRBJ2-7	many	TGCAGTGCTAGAGTTTTAGAGGGGTGGTCCTACGAGCAGTACTTC	CSARVLEGWSYEQYF
TRBV7-8	-	TRBJ2-3	many	TGTGCCAGCAGCCACCCGGGGGGCGCTAAGCTAGATACGCAGTATTTT	CASSHPGGAKLDTQYF
TRBV20-1	-	TRBJ1-1	many	TGCAGTGCTAGCGACGCCCGGCACAATATTGAAGCTTTCTTT	CSASDARHNIEAFF
TRBV10-1	-	TRBJ1-2	many	TGCGCCAGCAGTGTTGACACCAACTATGGCTACACCTTC	CASSVDTNYGYTF
TRBV20-1	TRBD1	TRBJ2-2	many	TGCAGTGCTGCGAGCCGGGACAGGGCATGGAACGGGGAGCTGTTTTTT	CSAASRDRAWNGELFF
TRBV20-1	TRBD1	TRBJ2-2	-	TGCAGTGTCCGGGTCACGAACACAGGGGGGCTGTTTTTT	CSVRVTNTGGLFF
TRBV5-1	TRBD1	TRBJ2-5	few	TGCGCCAGCAGCCACCGGACAGGGGCAGAGACCCAGTACTTC	CASSHRTGAETQYF
TRBV21-1	-	TRBJ1-5	many	TGTGCCAGCAGCAAAGGGAAACAGGGGGCCAGTCAGCCCCAGCATTTT	CASSKGKQGASQPQHF
TRBV4-3	-	TRBJ1-1	many	TGCGCCAGCAGCCAAGTAGGCAAACCGGCTTTCTTT	CASSQVGKPAFF
TRBV5-1	-	TRBJ2-7	many	TGCGCCAGCAGCTTGGCCCGCTCCTACGAGCAGTACTTC	CASSLARSYEQYF
TRBV5-1	-	TRBJ2-7	many	TGCGCCAGCACGTCGGAGGCCGCGACCGGCGAGCAGTACTTC	CASTSEAATGEQYF